This T cell receptor (beta chain) was obtained from a study of cytomegalovirus exposure and HLA in healthy donors. Primers included in the PCR were 60 Vbeta and 13 Jbeta primers. Profiling relied on immunoSEQ multiplex PCR, and the TCRdb table lists in-frame clones only, not all of them. The sample consists of 150,000 to 200,000 clones, roughly four fifths of them appearing once. The CDR3 spans 14 residues. CDR1 and CDR2 (germline): KGHSH, LQKENI. The V and J ends lost 5 bases and 1 base respectively, with 9 bases between them. This clone was detected a few times. Sequencing used PBMCs. This receptor was identified in a man younger than 40 in good health and CMV-seronegative. The chain links TRBV18 to TRBJ1-3; D unresolved. The CDR3, as DNA: TGTGCCAGCTCAACCGGGATTTCTGGAAACACCATATATTTT. Amino acids: CASSTGISGNTIYF.